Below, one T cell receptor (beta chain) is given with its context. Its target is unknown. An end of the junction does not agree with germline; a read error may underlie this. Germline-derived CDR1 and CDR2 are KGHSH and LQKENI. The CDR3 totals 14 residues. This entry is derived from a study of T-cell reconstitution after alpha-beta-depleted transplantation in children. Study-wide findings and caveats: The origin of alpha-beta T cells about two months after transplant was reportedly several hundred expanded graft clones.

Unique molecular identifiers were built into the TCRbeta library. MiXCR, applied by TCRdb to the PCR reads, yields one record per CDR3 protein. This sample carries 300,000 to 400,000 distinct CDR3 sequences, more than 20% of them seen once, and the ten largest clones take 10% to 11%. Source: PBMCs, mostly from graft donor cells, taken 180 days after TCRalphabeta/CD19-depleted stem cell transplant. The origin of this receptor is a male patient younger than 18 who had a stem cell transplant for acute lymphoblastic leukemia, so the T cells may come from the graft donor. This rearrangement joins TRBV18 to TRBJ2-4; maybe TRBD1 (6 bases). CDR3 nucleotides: TGTGCCAGCTCACCCAACAGGGAACAAAACATTCCGTACTTC. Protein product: CASSPNREQNIPYF.